Below are 11 T cell receptor beta chains sequenced from a single sample in a study of blood T cell repertoires in COVID-19 (dated by TCRdb to 2020 to 2022). Libraries were made using the immunoSEQ multiplex PCR assay. Held by TCRdb, this immuneACCESS table contains in-frame sequences only and omits some clones. Under half of the omission traces to an unresolved V gene where checked; the cause of the rest is unknown. The sample table lists about 150,000 clones, about nine tenths of them with a count of one. The ten largest clones represent 2.4% of the sample. Sequenced: peripheral blood. Every receptor here comes from a woman in her seventies with acute or convalescent COVID-19.

The chain recombines TRBV9 with TRBJ2-3, with 8 bases identical to TRBD2. The CDR3 runs 16 residues. V lost 1 base, J lost 0 bases, and 4 bases stayed unmatched. CDR1 and CDR2 from the germline V gene are SGDLS and YYNGEE. The chain's CDR3 is CASSVSAGGSTDTQYF. The CDR3 DNA reads as TGTGCCAGCAGCGTATCGGCGGGGGGTAGCACAGATACGCAGTATTTT.

This chain joins TRBV7-9 and TRBJ1-5, with D unclear. The CDR3 contains 13 residues. Germline V CDR1 and CDR2: SEHNR, FQNEAQ (reference sequence). V gave up 3 bases and J gave up 6 bases, with 9 bases separating them. The CDR3 reads CASSLTESQPQHF. For the CDR3, the DNA is TGTGCCAGCAGCTTGACGGAGAGTCAGCCCCAGCATTTT.

The chain links TRBV7-8 to TRBJ1-4; 9 bases fit TRBD1. The V segment lost 1 base and the J segment 7 bases; nucleotides outside the gene matches: 10. Looked up from germline, CDR1 is SGHVS and CDR2 is FQNEAQ. The CDR3 contains 17 residues. The CDR3: CASSLGRIADRGEKLFF. DNA of the CDR3: TGTGCCAGCAGCTTAGGGAGGATCGCGGACAGGGGTGAAAAACTGTTTTTT.

This clone was detected only once. The rearrangement uses TRBV9 and TRBJ2-7; D is perhaps TRBD2 (6 bases). The CDR3 is 12 amino acids. The germline gives CDR1 SGDLS, CDR2 YYNGEE. Trimming removed 4 bases from V and 6 bases from J, with 11 bases in between. CDR3 nucleotide sequence: TGTGCCAGCAGCCGATCAGCGGGCGAGCAGTACTTC. Translation: CASSRSAGEQYF.

The chain is built from TRBV5-6 and TRBJ2-5; tentatively, D is TRBD1 (6 bases). CDR1 and CDR2 from the germline V gene are SGHDT and YYEEEE. With 2 bases removed from V and 1 base from J, the gap between germline ends came to 15 bases. CDR3 length: 16 amino acids. CDR3 DNA sequence: TGTGCCAGCAGCTTTAAAATGACAGGTCCCCAAGAGACCCAGTACTTC. This gives the protein CASSFKMTGPQETQYF.

The chain joins TRBV19 to TRBJ2-5; TRBD1 matches 7 bases. V lost 0 bases, J lost 3 bases, and 4 bases stayed unmatched. The length of the CDR3 is 15 residues. Germline loops: CDR1 LNHDA, CDR2 SQIVND (reference sequence). CDR3 protein: CASSIDWDREETQYF. The CDR3 DNA sequence: TGTGCCAGTAGTATAGATTGGGACAGAGAAGAGACCCAGTACTTC.

This clone has only one observation. The rearrangement links TRBV5-1 to TRBJ2-4, with D perhaps matching TRBD2 (7 bases). Trimming shortened V by 6 bases and J by 0 bases, and 13 bases separated the two germline ends. Per germline, CDR1 SGHRS and CDR2 YFSETQ. This CDR3 has 15 residues. DNA of the CDR3: TGCGCCAGCAAATTAGGGGGGGTAGCCAAAAACATTCAGTACTTC. Its translation: CASKLGGVAKNIQYF.

The chain carries TRBV21-1 and TRBJ1-4. TRBV21-1 is a listed pseudogene. The CDR3 has 16 residues. The CDR3: CASSKFSWTSNEKLFF. The CDR3 DNA follows: TGTGCCAGCAGCAAATTTTCATGGACTTCTAATGAAAAACTGTTTTTT.

This chain links TRBV2 with TRBJ1-3; 9 bases fit TRBD1. V trimming: 4 bases; J trimming: 0 bases; junction bases outside the gene matches: 10. The CDR3 has 18 amino acids. The germline CDR1 and CDR2 sequences are SNHLY and FYNNEI. The CDR3 loop reads CASSGPGQGSHSGNTIYF. The CDR3 DNA follows: TGTGCCAGCAGTGGGCCGGGACAGGGATCTCACTCTGGAAACACCATATATTTT. The full variable domain, with the rest looked up from reference TRBV2 and TRBJ1-3, is EPEVTQTPSHQVTQMGQEVILRCVPISNHLYFYWYRQILGQKVEFLVSFYNNEISEKSEIFDDQFSVERPDGSNFTLKIRSTKLEDSAMYFCASSGPGQGSHSGNTIYFGEGSWLTVV.

The chain carries TRBV2 and TRBJ2-1, with D perhaps TRBD2 (5 bases). There are 15 residues in the CDR3. V was pared by 6 bases and J by 4 bases, with 16 bases between. The V gene's germline CDR1 is SNHLY and CDR2 FYNNEI. CDR3 amino acids: CASSGRLAGYNEQFF. CDR3 DNA sequence: TGTGCCAGCAGCGGTCGGCTAGCAGGTTACAATGAGCAGTTCTTC.

V and J are TRBV30 and TRBJ1-4; D call uncertain. Germline CDR1 is GTSNPN and CDR2 is SVGIG (reference sequence). V was shortened by 2 bases and J by 7 bases, with 11 bases between the two germline ends. This CDR3 comprises 13 residues. CDR3 nucleotides: TGTGCCTGGAGTTTACAGCTGGGTGAAAAACTGTTTTTT. It yields the protein CAWSLQLGEKLFF.